The present entry profiles one T cell receptor beta chain with its context. The antigen remains undetermined. Per the study methods: Rarely, patient CD8+ clones larger than 1% corresponded to published virus-specific TCRB sequences. Using immunoSEQ multiplex PCR, the repertoire was profiled, and TCRdb retains in-frame clones only, with some absent. The D gene and trimming were derived from the DNA, and the V and J assignments and clone size from that table. The repertoire includes more than 11,000 clones, around 72% of them detected once, and roughly 8.1% sits in the top ten. This CDR3 is built from 17 residues. This sample was taken from a study of somatic mutations in cytotoxic T cells in rheumatoid arthritis. General observations from the study: Age-matched healthy controls and rheumatoid arthritis patients had CD8+ T-cell clonality that did not differ significantly. The slight TRBV07 underrepresentation in rheumatoid arthritis patients received no adjustment for multiple comparisons.

Positively selected by magnetic beads, CD4+ and CD8+ cells were purity-checked by flow cytometry. This TCR was recovered from an adult with rheumatoid arthritis. The sequenced material came from CD8+ T cells sorted from blood. V gene TRBV1 combines with J gene TRBJ2-5; the D call of TRBD2 is as the table states it, not checked on the DNA. TRBV1 is classified as a pseudogene. This CDR3 reads CTSSLEPDFLYQETQYF. CDR3 nucleotides: TGCACCAGCAGCCTAGAGCCGGACTTCCTGTACCAAGAGACCCAGTACTTC.